The rows below give T cell receptor beta chains drawn from one sample of a study of T-cell reconstitution after alpha-beta-depleted transplantation in children. One entry per CDR3 protein results from TCRdb running MiXCR on the PCR reads. In the table there are fewer than 700,000 distinct CDR3 sequences, about 23% of which are singletons. Here the sequenced sample was PBMCs, mostly from graft donor cells, taken 360 days after TCRalphabeta/CD19-depleted stem cell transplant. These receptors were taken from a boy younger than two who had a stem cell transplant for acute myeloid leukemia, so the T cells may come from the graft donor. Each CDR3 is given with its conserved first and last residue. Each record gives: J gene, D gene, V gene, clone size, CDR3 DNA, CDR3 protein. D genes are given only for firm matches. Size values are once, few and many counts, or a class for expanded clones, and some rows have none.

j_call: TRBJ2-7
d_call: -
v_call: TRBV20-1
clone_size: many
cdr3_nt: TGCAGTGCAAGTGTAGGGACCCCATGGGGGGAGCAGTACTTC
cdr3_aa: CSASVGTPWGEQYF

j_call: TRBJ2-5
d_call: -
v_call: TRBV6-1
clone_size: few
cdr3_nt: TGTGCCAGCAATGTTAGATGGACGGCTCTGTACCAAGAGACCCAGTACTTC
cdr3_aa: CASNVRWTALYQETQYF

j_call: TRBJ2-1
d_call: TRBD2
v_call: TRBV20-1
clone_size: few
cdr3_nt: TGCAGTGCGGGAACTAGCGGGGGGGTCTACAATGAGCAGTTCTTC
cdr3_aa: CSAGTSGGVYNEQFF

j_call: TRBJ2-3
d_call: TRBD2
v_call: TRBV25-1
clone_size: -
cdr3_nt: TGTGCCACTAGCGGGGGGCTTAGCACAGATACGCAGTATTTT
cdr3_aa: CATSGGLSTDTQYF

j_call: TRBJ2-3
d_call: -
v_call: TRBV28
clone_size: -
cdr3_nt: TGTGCCAGCAAAGAGGGCACAGATACGCAGTATTTT
cdr3_aa: CASKEGTDTQYF

j_call: TRBJ2-4
d_call: TRBD2
v_call: TRBV12-3/TRBV12-4
clone_size: -
cdr3_nt: TGTGCCAGCAGCCCCGCCGGGGGGGCCACGGCCAAAAACATTCAGTACTTC
cdr3_aa: CASSPAGGATAKNIQYF

j_call: TRBJ2-1
d_call: -
v_call: TRBV6-1
clone_size: -
cdr3_nt: TGTGCCAGCAGTGAACGGGGCGGTAAGAGCTACAATGAGCAGTTCTTC
cdr3_aa: CASSERGGKSYNEQFF

j_call: TRBJ2-3
d_call: TRBD1
v_call: TRBV5-1
clone_size: -
cdr3_nt: TGCGCCAGCAGCCCCGAGACAGGGGGCTCCATCACAGATACGCAGTATTTT
cdr3_aa: CASSPETGGSITDTQYF

j_call: TRBJ2-7
d_call: -
v_call: TRBV18
clone_size: -
cdr3_nt: TGTGCCAGCTCACCAAGGTCCAGGGTCGCCGAGCAGTACTTC
cdr3_aa: CASSPRSRVAEQYF

j_call: TRBJ2-5
d_call: TRBD2
v_call: TRBV15
clone_size: -
cdr3_nt: TGTGCCACCAGTCTAGGAGCGGGGCAAGAGACCCAGTACTTC
cdr3_aa: CATSLGAGQETQYF

j_call: TRBJ2-3
d_call: -
v_call: TRBV10-3
clone_size: -
cdr3_nt: TGTGCCATCAGTGACTTTATTCGGGTTAGCGGAGCTAGCACAGATACGCAGTATTTT
cdr3_aa: CAISDFIRVSGASTDTQYF

j_call: TRBJ2-6
d_call: -
v_call: TRBV12-3/TRBV12-4
clone_size: few
cdr3_nt: TGTGCCAGCAGTTTTCCGGGAAAATCTGGGGCCAACGTCCTGACTTTC
cdr3_aa: CASSFPGKSGANVLTF

j_call: TRBJ2-5
d_call: -
v_call: TRBV6-6
clone_size: few
cdr3_nt: TGTGCCAGCAGCTACGAAGGGGTGACCCAGTACTTC
cdr3_aa: CASSYEGVTQYF

j_call: TRBJ1-1
d_call: -
v_call: TRBV6-5
clone_size: few
cdr3_nt: TGTGCCAGCAGTTCCACAAAGGGGCCGGACACTGAAGCTTTCTTT
cdr3_aa: CASSSTKGPDTEAFF

j_call: TRBJ2-1
d_call: TRBD2
v_call: TRBV2
clone_size: -
cdr3_nt: TGTGCCAGCAGTAGCCCGGGACTAGCTTGGATGAATGAGCAGTTCTTC
cdr3_aa: CASSSPGLAWMNEQFF

j_call: TRBJ1-4
d_call: -
v_call: TRBV28
clone_size: -
cdr3_nt: TGTGCCAGCAGCATACGGCTGGAGGGTGAAAAACTGTTTTTT
cdr3_aa: CASSIRLEGEKLFF

j_call: TRBJ1-5
d_call: -
v_call: TRBV20-1
clone_size: -
cdr3_nt: TGCAGTGCTAGATCAGGGTTTAATAGCAATCAGCCCCAGCATTTT
cdr3_aa: CSARSGFNSNQPQHF

j_call: TRBJ1-5
d_call: -
v_call: TRBV7-9
clone_size: few
cdr3_nt: TGTGCCAGCAGCCCGATAGACCGAAATCAGCCCCAGCATTTT
cdr3_aa: CASSPIDRNQPQHF

j_call: TRBJ1-6
d_call: -
v_call: TRBV7-9
clone_size: -
cdr3_nt: TGTGCCAGCAGCCGAATGGAGCGAGACTTACTCCACTTT
cdr3_aa: CASSRMERDLLHF

j_call: TRBJ2-1
d_call: TRBD2
v_call: TRBV7-2
clone_size: once
cdr3_nt: TGTGCCAGCAGCTTAGAGCCGGGACTAGCGTATGAGCAGTTCTTC
cdr3_aa: CASSLEPGLAYEQFF

j_call: TRBJ2-2
d_call: -
v_call: TRBV29-1
clone_size: -
cdr3_nt: TGCAGCATTCTGACGGTCACCGGGGAGCTGTTTTTT
cdr3_aa: CSILTVTGELFF

j_call: TRBJ2-7
d_call: -
v_call: TRBV2
clone_size: many
cdr3_nt: TGTGCCAGCAACAGGGTCTACGAGCAGTACTTC
cdr3_aa: CASNRVYEQYF

j_call: TRBJ1-3
d_call: -
v_call: TRBV29-1
clone_size: many
cdr3_nt: TGCAGCGTTGTCGGGCACTCTGGAAACACCATATATTTT
cdr3_aa: CSVVGHSGNTIYF

j_call: TRBJ2-1
d_call: -
v_call: TRBV20-1
clone_size: -
cdr3_nt: TGCAGTGCTAGGAATCCTGGACACCCATGGTACAATGAGCAGTTCTTC
cdr3_aa: CSARNPGHPWYNEQFF

j_call: TRBJ2-5
d_call: -
v_call: TRBV25-1
clone_size: few
cdr3_nt: TGTGCCAGCAGTCCGGACAGCGTAGAGACCCAGTACTTC
cdr3_aa: CASSPDSVETQYF

j_call: TRBJ2-2
d_call: -
v_call: TRBV28
clone_size: few
cdr3_nt: TGTGCCAGCACCCCTAGCGAGTTGGGGGAGCTGTTTTTT
cdr3_aa: CASTPSELGELFF

j_call: TRBJ1-5
d_call: -
v_call: TRBV15
clone_size: many
cdr3_nt: TGTGCCACCAGCAGCGGACAGAATAGCAATCAGCCCCAGCATTTT
cdr3_aa: CATSSGQNSNQPQHF

j_call: TRBJ1-6
d_call: -
v_call: TRBV6-2/TRBV6-3
clone_size: once
cdr3_nt: TGTGCCAGCAGCCACCTGGATCTTGCACCCCTCCACTTT
cdr3_aa: CASSHLDLAPLHF

j_call: TRBJ2-3
d_call: -
v_call: TRBV15
clone_size: many
cdr3_nt: TGTGCCACCAGCATAGTGACAGGAGAAGATACGCAGTATTTT
cdr3_aa: CATSIVTGEDTQYF

j_call: TRBJ2-3
d_call: TRBD2
v_call: TRBV12-3/TRBV12-4
clone_size: -
cdr3_nt: TGTGCCAGCAGTTTTGCTAGCGGGGCTAGCACAGATACGCAGTATTTT
cdr3_aa: CASSFASGASTDTQYF

j_call: TRBJ1-5
d_call: TRBD1
v_call: TRBV12-3/TRBV12-4
clone_size: -
cdr3_nt: TGTGTCAGCAGCCTGACAGGGGATGGCAATCAGCCCCAGCATTTT
cdr3_aa: CVSSLTGDGNQPQHF

j_call: TRBJ2-7
d_call: -
v_call: TRBV7-2
clone_size: many
cdr3_nt: TGTGCCAGCAGCTTAGTAACCGGGGGAAACTACGAGCAGTACTTC
cdr3_aa: CASSLVTGGNYEQYF

j_call: TRBJ1-2
d_call: -
v_call: TRBV12-3/TRBV12-4
clone_size: -
cdr3_nt: TGTGCCAGCAGTTTTCACCCTGAATATGGCTACACCTTC
cdr3_aa: CASSFHPEYGYTF

j_call: TRBJ1-1
d_call: -
v_call: TRBV15
clone_size: -
cdr3_nt: TGTGCCACCAGCCGCGGAATCATGAACACTGAAGCTTTCTTT
cdr3_aa: CATSRGIMNTEAFF

j_call: TRBJ2-1
d_call: TRBD1
v_call: TRBV6-5
clone_size: many
cdr3_nt: TGTGCCAGCAGGCCCCGGGACAGGGGCCATGAGCAGTTCTTC
cdr3_aa: CASRPRDRGHEQFF

j_call: TRBJ2-1
d_call: -
v_call: TRBV20-1
clone_size: -
cdr3_nt: TGCAGTGCTAGAGTGGAAGAGCAGTTCTTC
cdr3_aa: CSARVEEQFF

j_call: TRBJ2-4
d_call: -
v_call: TRBV20-1
clone_size: -
cdr3_nt: TGCAGTGCTAGAGCACAGAAAAACATTCAGTACTTC
cdr3_aa: CSARAQKNIQYF

j_call: TRBJ2-5
d_call: -
v_call: TRBV7-9
clone_size: few
cdr3_nt: TGTGCCAGCAGTCGATCAGGGAGCCAAGAGACCCAGTACTTC
cdr3_aa: CASSRSGSQETQYF

j_call: TRBJ2-3
d_call: -
v_call: TRBV27
clone_size: few
cdr3_nt: TGTGCCAGCAGTTTATCGGCCACCGACGATACGCAGTATTTT
cdr3_aa: CASSLSATDDTQYF